Presented here are 18 T cell receptor beta chains from one specimen sequenced in a study of CD8+ T cells in alopecia areata. Following RNA extraction, reverse transcription yielded cDNA that acted as the sequencing template. Measured with immunoSEQ multiplex PCR; TCRdb has only the in-frame clones, and not every one. The sample holds 90,000 to 120,000 clones, 45% to 60% seen once. The sample was NKG2D-low CD8+ T cells sorted from blood. The origin of the receptors is a human donor with alopecia areata.

This clone was picked up a small number of times. At one boundary the junction diverges from the germline segment, which might be a read error. This chain connects TRBV2 to TRBJ2-7, with a tentative D call TRBD1 (6 bases). Germline V gene data show CDR1 as SNHLY and CDR2 as FYNNEI. There are 15 residues in the CDR3. The CDR3 region is CGSRRHRTEPYEQYF. As DNA, the CDR3 is TGTGGCAGCAGGCGCCACAGGACAGAACCCTACGAGCAGTACTTC.

V usage is TRBV27 and J usage is TRBJ1-5; D is undetermined. From germline, CDR1 is MNHEY and CDR2 SMNVEV (reference sequence). Trimming took off 1 base at V and 2 bases at J, with 6 bases between the two ends. This CDR3 has 14 residues. DNA for the CDR3: TGTGCCAGCAGTTTATATTTTGGCAATCAGCCCCAGCATTTT. Protein sequence: CASSLYFGNQPQHF.

The V and J genes are TRBV7-8 and TRBJ2-1, with TRBD2 identical over 10 bases. The CDR3 consists of 14 residues. CDR1 and CDR2 from the germline V gene are SGHVS and FQNEAQ. The V gene end was trimmed by 8 bases and the J gene end by 1 base; junction bases not matched to a gene: 2. This CDR3 reads CASQREGSYNEQFF. For the CDR3, the DNA is TGTGCCAGCCAGCGGGAGGGGTCCTACAATGAGCAGTTCTTC.

The rearrangement joins TRBV14 to TRBJ2-1; 14 positions agree with TRBD2. Germline loops: CDR1 SGHDN, CDR2 FVKESK. J was trimmed by 7 bases and V by 3 bases; bases with no gene match: 5. The CDR3 sequence is 16 residues long. The CDR3 reads CASSQGTSGRRNEQFF. The CDR3, as DNA: TGTGCCAGCAGCCAGGGGACTAGCGGGAGACGGAATGAGCAGTTCTTC.

In this sample, this clone turned up a few times. Relative to the germline gene, one junction end is altered; a read error may explain this. This rearrangement joins TRBV29-1 to TRBJ2-1; D is unclear. CDR1 and CDR2 (germline): SQVTM, ANQGSEA. There are 10 residues in the CDR3. CDR3 sequence (DNA): TGCAGCGTTGAAGGGATAGGTGCGATCTTC. It yields the protein CSVEGIGAIF.

CDR3 sequence (DNA): TGTGCCATCATTACAGGGGATACGCAGTATTTT. Protein sequence: CAIITGDTQYF. The chain uses TRBV19 and TRBJ2-3, with D possibly being TRBD1 (6 bases). Per the germline V gene, CDR1 is LNHDA and CDR2 is SQIVND (reference sequence). The CDR3 is 11 amino acids. The V gene lost 10 bases and the J gene lost 6 bases, with 11 bases spanning the gap.

There are a few counts of this clone. The chain links TRBV19 to TRBJ2-7; 8 bases match TRBD2. J gave up 0 bases and V 4 bases, and 5 bases lay outside the gene matches. The CDR3 consists of 15 residues. CDR1 and CDR2 (germline): LNHDA, SQIVND (reference sequence). CDR3 coding DNA: TGTGCCAGTAGTACAGAGCGGGGGAGCTCCTACGAGCAGTACTTC. This sequence encodes CASSTERGSSYEQYF.

This chain connects TRBV6-6 to TRBJ1-1; the D is unclear. The V end lost 8 bases, the J end lost 2 bases, and 12 bases lay between the germline ends. Germline assignment: CDR1 MNHNY and CDR2 SVGAGI (reference sequence). CDR3 length: 13 residues. The CDR3 is CASRVLGNTEAFF. CDR3 in DNA: TGTGCCAGCCGTGTGCTGGGAAACACTGAAGCTTTCTTT.

The chain uses TRBV13 and TRBJ2-3; TRBD1 aligns across 7 bases. Per the germline V gene, CDR1 is PRHDT and CDR2 is FYEKMQ (reference sequence). The V segment lost 5 bases and the J segment 5 bases; nucleotides outside the gene matches: 13. This CDR3 comprises 16 residues. CDR3 amino acids: CASSILTDRAVDTQYF. In nucleotides, the CDR3 is TGTGCCAGCAGCATACTAACAGACAGGGCCGTAGATACGCAGTATTTT.

This clone was seen a few times. V and J are TRBV7-2 and TRBJ2-5; 13 nucleotides agree with TRBD2. Per the germline V gene, CDR1 is SGHTA and CDR2 is FQGNSA. J gave up 5 bases and V 5 bases, and 5 bases lay outside the gene matches. This CDR3 has 15 residues. CDR3 region: CASSRTSGSVETQYF. In nucleotides, the CDR3 is TGTGCCAGCAGCAGGACTAGCGGGAGTGTTGAGACCCAGTACTTC.

The genes are TRBV9 and TRBJ2-7; 11 bases map to TRBD1. The CDR3 sequence is 14 residues long. Germline CDR1 and CDR2: SGDLS and YYNGEE. Trimming took 3 bases from V and 6 from J; bases not matched to a gene: 5. In DNA form, the CDR3 reads TGTGCCAGCAGCGGACGGACAGGGGGCGGCGAGCAGTACTTC. It encodes CASSGRTGGGEQYF.

This clone was counted once. DNA of the CDR3: TGTGCCATCAGTGAGTCGTTTAGGGTAGGGACTGAAGCTTTCTTT. Protein: CAISESFRVGTEAFF. This rearrangement joins TRBV10-3 to TRBJ1-1; D remains ambiguous. The germline V gene has CDR1 ENHRY and CDR2 SYGVKD. The length of the CDR3 is 15 residues. The V gene lost 0 bases and the J gene lost 5 bases, with 13 bases spanning the gap.

This clone was observed a handful of times. This chain links TRBV28 with TRBJ2-7; D possibly uses TRBD1 or TRBD2 (5 bases each). Germline V gives CDR1 MDHEN, CDR2 SYDVKM. This CDR3 has 14 residues. V was trimmed by 6 bases and J by 3 bases, leaving 15 bases between them. This CDR3 is CASSPILGVYEQYF. The CDR3 nucleotides are TGTGCCAGCAGCCCTATCCTGGGGGTCTACGAGCAGTACTTC.

This chain uses TRBV7-9 with TRBJ2-2; D is unclear. This CDR3 spans 11 amino acids. Germline CDR1 reads SEHNR; CDR2 reads FQNEAQ (reference sequence). Trimming shortened V by 5 bases and J by 8 bases, and 6 bases separated the two germline ends. The CDR3 region is CASSAKGELFF. The CDR3 bases are TGTGCCAGCAGCGCTAAGGGGGAGCTGTTTTTT. Drawing the rest from reference TRBV7-9 and TRBJ2-2, the complete variable domain is DTGVSQNPRHKITKRGQNVTFRCDPISEHNRLYWYRQTLGQGPEFLTYFQNEAQLEKSRLLSDRFSAERPKGSFSTLEIQRTEQGDSAMYLCASSAKGELFFGEGSRLTVL.

A word on this clone: This is likely an artifact of a read error, given a far larger clone one base away. The chain joins TRBV6-4 to TRBJ2-1; D ambiguous. Between the trimmed V and J ends, which lost 5 bases and 0 bases, there was a span of 17 bases. Germline CDR1 MRHNA, CDR2 SNTAGT. The CDR3 totals 17 residues. In DNA form, the CDR3 reads TGTGCCAGCAGTCCCCTCTCACAGACGAGCTCCTACAATGAGCAGTTCTTC. Protein product: CASSPLSQTSSYNEQFF.

The genes are TRBV7-9 and TRBJ2-7; tentatively, D is TRBD2 (5 bases). This CDR3 is 13 amino acids long. V lost 3 bases, J lost 6 bases, and 12 bases lay in between. Germline CDR1 reads SEHNR; CDR2 reads FQNEAQ (reference sequence). For the CDR3, the DNA is TGTGCCAGCAGCTTTCCGGGGATGTCCGAGCAGTACTTC. Amino acid sequence: CASSFPGMSEQYF.

This clone was found a few times. The V call is TRBV5-1, the J call TRBJ2-7; 8 nucleotides agree with TRBD1. The V gene's germline CDR1 is SGHRS and CDR2 YFSETQ. The CDR3 runs to 14 residues. V was clipped by 0 bases and J by 2 bases; unmatched bases: 1. CDR3 amino acids: CASSLAGGPYEQYF. DNA for the CDR3: TGCGCCAGCAGCTTGGCAGGGGGCCCCTACGAGCAGTACTTC.

The chain is built from TRBV19 and TRBJ2-7, with 11 bases lining up with TRBD2. The CDR3 is 14 residues long. Per germline, CDR1 LNHDA and CDR2 SQIVND (reference sequence). Trimming removed 5 bases from V and 3 bases from J; junction bases left unmatched: 3. DNA of the CDR3: TGTGCCAGTAGTGGGACTAGCGGAGACTACGAGCAGTACTTC. Translated, it gives CASSGTSGDYEQYF.